Following are 28 T cell receptor beta chains from one sample sequenced in a study of patients and donors after allogeneic stem cell transplantation. TCRdb re-called the RT-PCR reads through MiXCR, storing one row per CDR3 protein. Of about 410,000 distinct CDR3 sequences listed, approximately 16% are singletons. Source material: blood, either unsorted or a sorted T cell fraction (not recorded which). These receptors all come from a human donor who was either an allogeneic HSCT recipient or a stem cell or donor lymphocyte infusion donor (not recorded which). It is not recorded whose cells these are; they may come from a transplant donor.

The chain is built from TRBV12-3 or TRBV12-4 and TRBJ1-2, with D perhaps matching TRBD1 (5 bases). V dropped 3 bases and J dropped 5 bases, with 10 bases sitting between them. The CDR3 extends over 13 amino acids. The CDR3: CASSFGAEYGYTF. Here the CDR3 DNA reads TGTGCCAGCAGTTTTGGGGCGGAATATGGCTACACCTTC.

A few counts support this clonotype. The chain couples TRBV20-1 to TRBJ1-5; D unclear. The germline V gene encodes CDR1 DFQATT and CDR2 SNEGSKA (reference sequence). Deletions cut 2 bases from V and 5 bases from J, with 7 bases between. The CDR3 contains 12 residues. CDR3 nucleotides: TGCAGTGCTAGAATAGAGGATCAGCCCCAGCATTTT. Its translation is CSARIEDQPQHF.

This sequence joins TRBV6-6 and TRBJ1-1; the D is unclear. Per germline, CDR1 MNHNY and CDR2 SVGAGI (reference sequence). Trimming pared 8 bases from V and 4 bases from J, leaving 11 bases between. This CDR3 is built from 12 residues. The CDR3: CASQAGITEAFF. The CDR3 DNA is TGTGCCAGCCAAGCGGGGATCACTGAAGCTTTCTTT.

This clonotype was found a few times. This chain joins TRBV4-3 and TRBJ2-3; D not resolved. Germline CDR1 and CDR2: LGHNA and YSLEER. This CDR3 comprises 14 residues. V was shortened by 0 bases and J by 8 bases, with 12 bases between the two germline ends. The CDR3 DNA follows: TGCGCCAGCAGCCAAGATCTTCTTGCAGTTACGCAGTATTTT. Amino acid sequence: CASSQDLLAVTQYF.

The J gene is TRBJ2-5, the V gene TRBV20-1; no clear D. The CDR3 extends over 14 amino acids. V lost 1 base, J lost 2 bases, and 11 bases lay in between. Germline values: CDR1 DFQATT, CDR2 SNEGSKA (reference sequence). Here the CDR3 DNA reads TGCAGTGCTAGAGGTCCAAACAATCAAGAGACCCAGTACTTC. It is translated as CSARGPNNQETQYF.

This rearrangement joins TRBV28 to TRBJ2-6; tentatively, D is TRBD1 (6 bases). V was cut by 6 bases and J by 4 bases, with 16 bases left in between. Germline assignment: CDR1 MDHEN and CDR2 SYDVKM. CDR3 length: 16 residues. Here the CDR3 reads CASRPTPGVGANVLTF. CDR3 nucleotide sequence: TGTGCCAGCAGACCAACTCCAGGGGTGGGGGCCAACGTCCTGACTTTC.

The genes are TRBV20-1 and TRBJ2-1, with TRBD2 matching over 7 bases. V trimming: 2 bases; J trimming: 5 bases; junction bases outside the gene matches: 6. The CDR3 sequence is 14 residues long. Per the germline V gene, CDR1 is DFQATT and CDR2 is SNEGSKA (reference sequence). CDR3 sequence reads: CSARRLAENNEQFF. The CDR3 DNA sequence: TGCAGTGCTAGACGGCTAGCGGAGAACAATGAGCAGTTCTTC.

This clonotype was seen more than once but under ten times. This chain links TRBV12-3 or TRBV12-4 with TRBJ1-5, with D possibly matching TRBD1 (6 bases). The CDR3 has 15 amino acids. V lost 6 bases to trimming and J lost 0 bases, with 12 bases between them. Here the CDR3 reads CASRNGGYSNQPQHF. In DNA form, the CDR3 reads TGTGCCAGCAGGAATGGGGGCTATAGCAATCAGCCCCAGCATTTT.

V gene TRBV6-2 or TRBV6-3 combines with J gene TRBJ2-3, with D possibly being TRBD2 (6 bases). Germline V gives CDR1 MNHEY, CDR2 SVGEGT. Trimming took off 7 bases at V and 1 base at J, with 12 bases between the two ends. The CDR3 is 14 residues long. The chain's CDR3 is CASTRDSGTDTQYF. In DNA, the CDR3 is TGTGCCAGCACGCGGGACTCAGGCACAGATACGCAGTATTTT.

This clonotype was observed at least ten times. The gene calls are TRBV12-3 or TRBV12-4 and TRBJ1-4, with D possibly matching TRBD1 (5 bases). This CDR3 region has 17 residues. The V gene lost 3 bases and the J gene lost 1 base, with 15 bases spanning the gap. CDR3 coding DNA: TGTGCCAGCAGTTTTGGGTCAGGGAGGCGAACTAATGAAAAACTGTTTTTT. Translation: CASSFGSGRRTNEKLFF.

This clonotype came up many times. This chain uses TRBV7-3 with TRBJ2-3; D is perhaps TRBD1 (5 bases). V lost 4 bases, J lost 1 base, and 12 bases lay in between. The CDR3 is made up of 15 amino acids. Germline V gene data show CDR1 as SGHTA and CDR2 as FQGTGA. The CDR3: CASSSGLPGTDTQYF. The CDR3 nucleotides read TGTGCCAGCAGCTCAGGGCTCCCCGGCACAGATACGCAGTATTTT.

This sequence joins TRBV5-1 and TRBJ2-7; TRBD1 matches 9 bases. V was clipped by 3 bases and J by 6 bases; unmatched bases: 4. Germline V gene sequence: CDR1 SGHRS, CDR2 YFSETQ. The CDR3 spans 13 residues. CDR3 region: CASSWDRVVEQYF. CDR3 nucleotides: TGCGCCAGCAGCTGGGACAGGGTAGTCGAGCAGTACTTC.

This chain joins TRBV19 and TRBJ2-5; weak D call: TRBD2 (5 bases). The germline V gene has CDR1 LNHDA and CDR2 SQIVND (reference sequence). This CDR3 comprises 15 residues. The ends were cut back, 0 bases at V and 7 bases at J, with 15 bases in the middle. CDR3 in amino acids: CASSIDPGPGGTQYF. In nucleotides, the CDR3 is TGTGCCAGTAGTATAGATCCGGGCCCTGGAGGGACCCAGTACTTC.

This clonotype was counted only a few times. The chain joins TRBV27 to TRBJ2-1, with 7 bases that match TRBD1. V shed 4 bases and J 10 bases; nucleotides not matched to a gene: 10. The CDR3 has 14 residues. CDR1 and CDR2 from the germline V gene are MNHEY and SMNVEV (reference sequence). In DNA form, the CDR3 reads TGTGCCAGCAGTTCCAGGACAGGTTCAAGGGAGCAGTTCTTC. It is translated as CASSSRTGSREQFF.

The sample holds a few counts of this clonotype. This chain links TRBV10-3 with TRBJ2-1, with D unresolved. The V gene's germline CDR1 is ENHRY and CDR2 SYGVKD. Trimming shortened V by 6 bases and J by 3 bases, and 6 bases separated the two germline ends. CDR3 length equals 12 residues. DNA of the CDR3: TGTGCCATCAGCGACCTCTACAATGAGCAGTTCTTC. This codes for CAISDLYNEQFF.

The rearrangement links TRBV4-2 to TRBJ2-3; the D is unclear. This CDR3 is built from 14 residues. Trimming removed 6 bases at V and 0 bases at J, with 10 bases between. Germline V lookup: CDR1 LGHNA, CDR2 YNFKEQ. The CDR3 is CASSPTWSTDTQYF. The CDR3 coding sequence is TGTGCCAGCAGTCCTACTTGGAGCACAGATACGCAGTATTTT.

The chain uses TRBV11-2 and TRBJ2-7, with 8 nucleotides matching TRBD2. V lost 1 base and J lost 3; bases outside the gene matches: 5. Germline-derived CDR1 and CDR2 are SGHAT and FQNNGV. The CDR3 length is 15 residues. This chain's CDR3 is CASSLGSGTSYEQYF. The CDR3 region has the DNA TGTGCCAGCAGCTTAGGGTCTGGGACTAGCTACGAGCAGTACTTC.

This clonotype appeared a few times. This sequence joins TRBV24-1 and TRBJ1-1, with D unclear. CDR3 size: 14 residues. V lost 5 bases and J 4 bases, leaving 13 bases between the germline ends. Per germline, CDR1 KGHDR and CDR2 SFDVKD. Here the CDR3 reads CATSASTSSTEAFF. The CDR3 coding sequence is TGTGCCACCAGTGCGTCGACTAGTAGCACTGAAGCTTTCTTT.

The CDR3 loop is CASSPKTEAFF. CDR3 nucleotide sequence: TGTGCCAGCTCACCAAAGACTGAAGCTTTCTTT. The chain joins TRBV18 to TRBJ1-1, with D unresolved. V was pared by 2 bases and J by 5 bases, with 3 bases between. The germline V gene encodes CDR1 KGHSH and CDR2 LQKENI. The CDR3 contains 11 residues.

The rearrangement joins TRBV30 to TRBJ1-1; D uncertain. CDR3 size: 11 residues. CDR1 is GTSNPN, CDR2 SVGIG, per germline (reference sequence). V lost 0 bases and J 6 bases, leaving 5 bases between the germline ends. CDR3 protein: CAWSVESEAFF. For the CDR3, the DNA is TGTGCCTGGAGTGTGGAGTCTGAAGCTTTCTTT.

The J gene is TRBJ2-2, the V gene TRBV6-1; weak D call: TRBD2 (5 bases). This CDR3 spans 15 amino acids. The germline V gene has CDR1 MNHNS and CDR2 SASEGT. Trimming shortened V by 5 bases and J by 4 bases, and 14 bases separated the two germline ends. The CDR3 protein is CASSHLGMGTGELFF. The CDR3 DNA reads TGTGCCAGCAGTCACCTCGGGATGGGCACCGGGGAGCTGTTTTTT.

V is TRBV19 and J is TRBJ2-7, with D perhaps matching TRBD1 (6 bases). The germline gives CDR1 LNHDA, CDR2 SQIVND (reference sequence). The germline V and J ends were trimmed by 3 bases and 0 bases, with 12 bases remaining between them. The CDR3 is 15 residues long. For the CDR3, the DNA is TGTGCCAGTAGTATCAACAGGGTAAGCTCCTACGAGCAGTACTTC. Protein sequence: CASSINRVSSYEQYF.

The chain uses TRBV5-6 and TRBJ1-1; D not certain. Looked up from germline, CDR1 is SGHDT and CDR2 is YYEEEE. The CDR3 runs to 14 residues. V shed 7 bases and J shed 1 base, with 14 bases lying between them. CDR3 loop: CASGLSWGNTEAFF. As DNA, the CDR3 is TGTGCCAGCGGGCTCTCATGGGGGAACACTGAAGCTTTCTTT.

The table lists this clonotype with a few counts. The V and J genes are TRBV4-3 and TRBJ1-2, with D maybe TRBD1 (5 bases). Deletions cut 4 bases from V and 0 bases from J, with 12 bases between. Germline CDR1 reads LGHNA; CDR2 reads YSLEER. CDR3 size: 15 residues. The CDR3 loop reads CASSPGTAANYGYTF. DNA for the CDR3: TGCGCCAGCAGCCCTGGGACGGCTGCTAACTATGGCTACACCTTC.

This clonotype has more than one count but fewer than ten. For the CDR3, the DNA is TGTGCCAGCAGCTTAGAAGGGCGCAGGGGGCCCCGTTATAGCAATCAGCCCCAGCATTTT. This sequence encodes CASSLEGRRGPRYSNQPQHF. The chain links TRBV7-8 to TRBJ1-5; 8 nucleotides agree with TRBD1. J was trimmed by 0 bases and V by 1 base; bases with no gene match: 14. The CDR3 consists of 20 residues. Germline V gene data show CDR1 as SGHVS and CDR2 as FQNEAQ. The whole variable domain, remainder taken from reference TRBV7-8 and TRBJ1-5, is GAGVSQSPRYKVAKRGQDVALRCDPISGHVSLFWYQQALGQGPEFLTYFQNEAQLDKSGLPSDRFFAERPEGSVSTLKIQRTQQEDSAVYLCASSLEGRRGPRYSNQPQHFGDGTRLSIL.

CDR3 nucleotide sequence: TGTGCCAGCACCGACAGGTGGAACTACGAGCAGTACTTC. It codes for CASTDRWNYEQYF. V is TRBV12-3 or TRBV12-4 and J is TRBJ2-7, with D perhaps matching TRBD1 (6 bases). The CDR3 covers 13 residues. V was trimmed by 7 bases and J by 3 bases, leaving 13 bases between them.

The table lists this clonotype with many counts. A read error may produce the germline difference seen at one junction end. V gene TRBV7-9 combines with J gene TRBJ2-2, with 8 bases fitting TRBD1. This CDR3 has 15 amino acids. The germline CDR1 and CDR2 sequences are SEHNR and FQNEAQ (reference sequence). The CDR3 region has the DNA TGTGCCAGCCGCTTCGACAGGGGGAACACCGGGGAGCTGTTTTTT. Translated: CASRFDRGNTGELFF.

The chain links TRBV5-4 to TRBJ2-1; 7 bases fit TRBD2. The J segment lost 0 bases and the V segment lost 0 bases, leaving 12 bases of the junction unmatched. CDR3 length: 19 amino acids. Germline CDR1 and CDR2: SGHNT and YYREEE (reference sequence). For the CDR3, the DNA is TGTGCCAGCAGCTTGGCCCGGCGGCTAGCGGCGAGCTCCTACAATGAGCAGTTCTTC. It yields the protein CASSLARRLAASSYNEQFF.